This T cell receptor (beta chain) was sequenced during a study of blood T cell repertoires in COVID-19. About the study: Samples of COVID-19 (acute and convalescent) were obtained from the United States, Italy and Spain. T cells, B-cell-depleted T cells, or PBMCs provided the cDNA or gDNA that served as material.

Per the original methods: From reference gene primer amplification, estimates of nucleated cell counts were derived. The table came from immunoSEQ multiplex PCR; TCRdb's copy has only in-frame clones and leaves some out. V and J calls and clone size are as listed in that table; D and trimming were resolved from the DNA. The sample records hundreds of thousands of clones, roughly 85% being singletons. Input material: peripheral blood. This sequence originates from a woman aged 25 to 39 with active or convalescent COVID-19.

The CDR3: CASSTAGTKSSYEQYF. Written as DNA, the CDR3 is TGTGCCAGTAGTACCGCCGGGACAAAGAGCTCCTACGAGCAGTACTTC. The chain combines TRBV19 with TRBJ2-7; tentatively, D is TRBD1 (6 bases). Germline values: CDR1 LNHDA, CDR2 SQIVND (reference sequence). This CDR3 comprises 16 residues. Trimming removed 4 bases from V and 0 bases from J, with 16 bases in between.